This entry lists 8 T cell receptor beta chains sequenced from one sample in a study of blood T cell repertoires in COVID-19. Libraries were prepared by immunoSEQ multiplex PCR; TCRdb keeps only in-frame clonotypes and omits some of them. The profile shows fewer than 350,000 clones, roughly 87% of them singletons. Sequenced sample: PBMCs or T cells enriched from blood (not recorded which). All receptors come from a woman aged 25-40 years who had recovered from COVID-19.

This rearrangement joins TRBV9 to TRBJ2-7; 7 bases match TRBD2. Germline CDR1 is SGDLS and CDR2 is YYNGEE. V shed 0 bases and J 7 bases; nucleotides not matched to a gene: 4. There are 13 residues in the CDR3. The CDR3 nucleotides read TGTGCCAGCAGCGTAGTAGGGGAGGGGGAGCAGTACTTC. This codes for CASSVVGEGEQYF.

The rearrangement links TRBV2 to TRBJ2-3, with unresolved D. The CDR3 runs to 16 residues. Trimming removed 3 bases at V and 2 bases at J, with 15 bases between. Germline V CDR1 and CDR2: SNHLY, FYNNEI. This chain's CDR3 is CASSDVILVTTDTQYF. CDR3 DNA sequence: TGTGCCAGCAGTGATGTGATCCTAGTGACCACAGATACGCAGTATTTT.

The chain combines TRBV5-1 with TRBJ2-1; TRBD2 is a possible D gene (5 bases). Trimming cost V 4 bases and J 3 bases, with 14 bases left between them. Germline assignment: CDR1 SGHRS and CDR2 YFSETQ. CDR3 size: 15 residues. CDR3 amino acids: CASSQTRPLYNEQFF. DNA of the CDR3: TGCGCCAGCAGCCAAACTAGGCCCCTCTACAATGAGCAGTTCTTC.

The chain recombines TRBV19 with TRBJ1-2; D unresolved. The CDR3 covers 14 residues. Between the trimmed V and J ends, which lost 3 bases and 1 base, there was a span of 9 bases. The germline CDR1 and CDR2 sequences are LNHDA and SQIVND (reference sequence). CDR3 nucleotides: TGTGCCAGTAGTATTGAGTCCGGTAACTATGGCTACACCTTC. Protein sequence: CASSIESGNYGYTF. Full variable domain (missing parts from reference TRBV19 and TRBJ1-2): DGGITQSPKYLFRKEGQNVTLSCEQNLNHDAMYWYRQDPGQGLRLIYYSQIVNDFQKGDIAEGYSVSREKKESFPLTVTSAQKNPTAFYLCASSIESGNYGYTFGSGTRLTVV.

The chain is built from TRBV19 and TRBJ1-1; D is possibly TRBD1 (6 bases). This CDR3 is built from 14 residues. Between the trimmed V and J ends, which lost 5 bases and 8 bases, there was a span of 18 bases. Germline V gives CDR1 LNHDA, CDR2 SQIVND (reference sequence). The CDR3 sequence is CASSPGQPSTEAFF. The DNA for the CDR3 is TGTGCCAGTAGTCCCGGACAGCCTTCGACGGAAGCTTTCTTT.

The CDR3 nucleotides read TGTGCCAGTAACCCAGGGGCTAACTATGGCTACACCTTC. This translates into CASNPGANYGYTF. V usage is TRBV19 and J usage is TRBJ1-2; the D gene is possibly TRBD1 (6 bases). Trimming shortened V by 7 bases and J by 0 bases, and 9 bases separated the two germline ends. This CDR3 is 13 amino acids long. Germline CDR1 LNHDA, CDR2 SQIVND (reference sequence).

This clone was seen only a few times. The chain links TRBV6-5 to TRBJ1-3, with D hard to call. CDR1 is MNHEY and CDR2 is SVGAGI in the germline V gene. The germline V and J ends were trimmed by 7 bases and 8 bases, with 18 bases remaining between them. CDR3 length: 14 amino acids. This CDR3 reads CASKRVQGHDTIYF. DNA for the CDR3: TGTGCCAGCAAGCGGGTTCAAGGCCATGACACCATATATTTT.

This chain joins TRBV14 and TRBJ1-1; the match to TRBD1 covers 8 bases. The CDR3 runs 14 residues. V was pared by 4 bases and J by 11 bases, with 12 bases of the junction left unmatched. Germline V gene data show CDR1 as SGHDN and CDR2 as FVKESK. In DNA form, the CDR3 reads TGTGCCAGCAGCCTTCGACAGGGGAGGACTAGGGCTTTCTTT. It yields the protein CASSLRQGRTRAFF.